What follows is one T cell receptor beta chain and its context. Produced via immunoSEQ multiplex PCR; TCRdb's table is partial and in-frame only. Of 15,000 or so clones listed, about 80% are singletons. CDR1 and CDR2 from the germline V gene are SGHVS and FNYEAQ. This CDR3 contains 13 residues. Losses at the gene ends were 6 bases for V and 4 bases for J; bases not matched to a gene: 4. This specimen comes from a study of OX40 agonist ivuxolimab in advanced cancers. Individuals having autoimmune disease history or systemic immunosuppression were not enrolled. The gene calls are TRBV7-6 and TRBJ2-3; 7 nucleotides align to TRBD1. The TCR originated in an adult with an advanced solid tumor such as melanoma, head and neck, liver or kidney cancer. The source material was CD4+ or CD8+ T cells sorted from blood, sampled in a trial of the OX40 agonist ivuxolimab. CDR3 in DNA: TGTGCCAGCAGTCGCCAGGGGGCAGATACGCAGTATTTT. This codes for CASSRQGADTQYF.